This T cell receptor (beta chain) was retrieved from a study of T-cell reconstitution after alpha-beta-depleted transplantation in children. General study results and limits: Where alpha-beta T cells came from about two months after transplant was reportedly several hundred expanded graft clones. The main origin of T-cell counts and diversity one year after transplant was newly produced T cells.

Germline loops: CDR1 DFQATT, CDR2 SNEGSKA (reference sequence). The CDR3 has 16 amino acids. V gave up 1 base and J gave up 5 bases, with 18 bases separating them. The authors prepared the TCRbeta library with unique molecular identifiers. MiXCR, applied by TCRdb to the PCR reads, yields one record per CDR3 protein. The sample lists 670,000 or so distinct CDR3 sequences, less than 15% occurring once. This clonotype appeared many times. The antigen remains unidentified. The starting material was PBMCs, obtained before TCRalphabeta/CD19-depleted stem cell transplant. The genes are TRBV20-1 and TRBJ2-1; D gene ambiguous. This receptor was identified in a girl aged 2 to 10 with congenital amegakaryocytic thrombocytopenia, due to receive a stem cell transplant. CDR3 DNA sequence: TGCAGTGCTAGAGTTCGCCATAGCCCCACTCACAATGAGCAGTTCTTC. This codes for CSARVRHSPTHNEQFF.